The entry below describes one T cell receptor beta chain. Its antigen specificity is not known. Per-base qualities were not stored, and no clone one base away is much larger. In the prospective study, participants were roughly 18 to 95 years old, resided in 25 or so geographic areas of the United States, and were enrolled through a virtual design. In the prospective study, cohorts were assigned on the basis of participant-reported clinical history obtained from a screening survey and a study questionnaire. For ImmuneRACE Cohort 3, a participant was defined as recovered based on two consecutive negative NP/OP PCR tests, clearance by a healthcare professional, or resolution of symptoms. Each participant in the prospective study had whole blood, serum and a nasopharyngeal or oropharyngeal swab collected by mobile phlebotomists. Prospective study participants could optionally give additional blood draws and questionnaires over an approximately 2-month period. Blood samples from the prospective study were shipped frozen or at room temperature prior to DNA extraction.

From its cysteine to its phenylalanine, the CDR3 spans 14 amino acids. Only CDR3 DNA remains: 42 bases, in frame from the first base. After removal of 5 bases from V and 4 bases from J, the junction retains 7 bases not matched to a gene. CDR1 MNHEY and CDR2 SMNVEV were looked up in the germline V gene (reference sequence). This entry comes from a study of blood T cell repertoires in COVID-19 (dated by TCRdb to about 2020). Study-level background: Samples from collaborators originated in the United States, Italy and Spain and spanned both the acute and convalescent phases of COVID-19. The material from the prospective study consisted of cDNA or gDNA derived from T cells, B-cell-depleted T cells, or PBMCs. Deeply sampled blood TCRbeta repertoires from subjects exposed to, actively infected with, or recovered from COVID-19 were included in the dataset. A freely available public database, intended as a resource for researchers studying the immune response to SARS-CoV-2, is where the repertoires were released. The samples were drawn from the first 160 participants of the ongoing ImmuneRACE study and from more than 1,000 subjects provided by 6 global collaborators. Sample metadata almost always included a de-identified subject ID, COVID-19 status, age in years and sex. Where HLA class I and class II types were available, the types were taken from metadata supplied by the sample provider, not from assay-based typing.

The immunoSEQ Assay, a bias-controlled multiplex PCR, was used to amplify TCRbeta CDR3 regions from genomic DNA. The original methods were these. The number of nucleated cells in each sample was estimated by amplification of reference gene primers within the assay. Sequence reads were collapsed and filtered to measure the absolute abundance of every unique TCRbeta CDR3 rearrangement. For each sample, productive Simpson clonality was calculated as the square root of Simpson's diversity index across productive rearrangements. TCRdb took over this immuneACCESS table, retaining in-frame rearrangements with V and J assigned. Such tables are incomplete; in checked studies, under half of the missing clones stem from an unresolved V gene, and the remainder is unexplained. From that table come the V and J calls and clone size; the DNA was used to work out D and trimming. For this sample there are hundreds of thousands of clones; 80% to 90% appear just once. The top ten clones comprise roughly 1.1% of the sample.

What the study reported, not specific to this receptor: How much clinical and demographic metadata was included differed by source and by participant, and the metadata was provided uncurated.

The chain is encoded by TRBV27 joined to TRBJ1-2, and 7 junction bases match TRBD1. Input material: PBMCs or T cells enriched from blood (not recorded which). This clonotype originated in a man younger than 40 who had recovered from COVID-19. The CDR3 corresponds to CASSPLPGGYGYTF. The nucleotides are TGTGCCAGCAGTCCCCTCCCAGGGGGCTATGGCTACACCTTC.